This entry lists 6 T cell receptor beta chains sequenced from one sample in a study of blood T cell repertoires in COVID-19. Sequencing used immunoSEQ multiplex PCR; TCRdb keeps in-frame clones, though not all of them. The sample shows nearly 200,000 clones, roughly 80% of them seen only once. The sequencing sample was made of peripheral blood. These receptors were obtained from a human donor in a cohort sampled during active COVID-19.

The chain recombines TRBV9 with TRBJ2-3, with D hard to call. Germline assignment: CDR1 SGDLS and CDR2 YYNGEE. Trimming removed 1 base from V and 4 bases from J, with 13 bases in between. CDR3 length equals 15 residues. CDR3 coding DNA: TGTGCCAGCAGCGTACAGTTGGCGGCCGCAGATACGCAGTATTTT. Translating gives CASSVQLAAADTQYF. The full variable domain, its missing parts supplied by reference TRBV9 and TRBJ2-3, is DSGVTQTPKHLITATGQRVTLRCSPRSGDLSVYWYQQSLDQGLQFLIQYYNGEERAKGNILERFSAQQFPDLHSELNLSSLELGDSALYFCASSVQLAAADTQYFGPGTRLTVL.

V usage is TRBV6-5 and J usage is TRBJ2-3; D might be TRBD1 (6 bases). The CDR3 loop spans 16 amino acids. V was cut by 4 bases and J by 0 bases, with 14 bases left in between. Germline V lookup: CDR1 MNHEY, CDR2 SVGAGI. In DNA form, the CDR3 reads TGTGCCAGCAGTTTATTCGGGACACCGAGCACAGATACGCAGTATTTT. Protein: CASSLFGTPSTDTQYF.

A remark on this clone: Sequence at one end of the junction differs from germline and may be a read error. The rearrangement links TRBV18 to TRBJ1-5, with 8 bases identical to TRBD1. The CDR3 covers 16 residues. CDR1 and CDR2 (germline): KGHSH, LQKENI. In nucleotides, the CDR3 is TGTGTCAGCCCCCTTCCAGGGGGCGCGAGCAATCAGCCCCAGCATTTT. It specifies CVSPLPGGASNQPQHF.

The CDR3 here is CASSVGTGGANYGYTF. The CDR3 DNA reads as TGTGCCAGCAGTGTGGGGACAGGGGGCGCGAACTATGGCTACACCTTC. The chain has TRBV2 and TRBJ1-2, with 12 bases identical to TRBD1. This CDR3 contains 16 residues. V lost 4 bases, J lost 2 bases, and 5 bases stayed unmatched. The germline V gene encodes CDR1 SNHLY and CDR2 FYNNEI.

This chain uses TRBV5-5 with TRBJ2-1; D call uncertain. CDR1 SGHKS and CDR2 YYEKEE come from the germline V gene (reference sequence). The CDR3 spans 13 residues. The V end lost 5 bases, the J end lost 8 bases, and 14 bases lay between the germline ends. Written as DNA, the CDR3 is TGTGCCAGCAGGTTATGGAGCCGGGATGAGCAGTTCTTC. Translating it yields CASRLWSRDEQFF. Using reference TRBV5-5 and TRBJ2-1 for the parts outside the CDR3, the full variable domain is DAGVTQSPTHLIKTRGQQVTLRCSPISGHKSVSWYQQVLGQGPQFIFQYYEKEERGRGNFPDRFSARQFPNYSSELNVNALLLGDSALYLCASRLWSRDEQFFGPGTRLTVL.

The chain joins TRBV7-9 to TRBJ2-7, with a possible D match to TRBD1 (7 bases). This CDR3 contains 15 residues. V was shortened by 4 bases and J by 0 bases, with 13 bases between the two germline ends. Germline V gene sequence: CDR1 SEHNR, CDR2 FQNEAQ (reference sequence). CDR3 DNA sequence: TGTGCCAGCAGCTCTTCAGGGGGGAGCTCCTACGAGCAGTACTTC. Its translation: CASSSSGGSSYEQYF.